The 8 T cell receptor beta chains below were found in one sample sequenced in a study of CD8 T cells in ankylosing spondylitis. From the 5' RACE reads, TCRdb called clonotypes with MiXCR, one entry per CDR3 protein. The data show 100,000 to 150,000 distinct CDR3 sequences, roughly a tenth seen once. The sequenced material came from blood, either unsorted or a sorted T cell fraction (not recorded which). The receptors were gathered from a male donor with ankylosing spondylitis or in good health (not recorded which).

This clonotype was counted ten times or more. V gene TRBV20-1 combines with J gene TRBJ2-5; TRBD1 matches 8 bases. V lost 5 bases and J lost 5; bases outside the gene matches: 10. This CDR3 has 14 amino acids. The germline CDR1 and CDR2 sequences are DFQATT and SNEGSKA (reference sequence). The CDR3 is CSAQRTGTGETQYF. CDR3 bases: TGCAGTGCTCAGAGGACAGGGACCGGGGAGACCCAGTACTTC.

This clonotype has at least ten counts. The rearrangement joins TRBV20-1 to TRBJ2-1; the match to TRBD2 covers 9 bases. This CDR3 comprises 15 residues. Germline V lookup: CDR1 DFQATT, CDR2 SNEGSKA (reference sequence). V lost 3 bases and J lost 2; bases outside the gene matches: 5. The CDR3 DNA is TGCAGTGCTAGTAACAGCGGGAGGCCCTACAATGAGCAGTTCTTC. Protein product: CSASNSGRPYNEQFF.

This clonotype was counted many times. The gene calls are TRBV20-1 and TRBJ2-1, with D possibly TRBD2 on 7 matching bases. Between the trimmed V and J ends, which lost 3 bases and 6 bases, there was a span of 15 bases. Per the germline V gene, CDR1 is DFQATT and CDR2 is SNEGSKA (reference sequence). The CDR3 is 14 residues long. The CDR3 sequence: CSASAAGHFNEQFF. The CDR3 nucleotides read TGCAGTGCTAGCGCAGCGGGACATTTCAATGAGCAGTTCTTC.

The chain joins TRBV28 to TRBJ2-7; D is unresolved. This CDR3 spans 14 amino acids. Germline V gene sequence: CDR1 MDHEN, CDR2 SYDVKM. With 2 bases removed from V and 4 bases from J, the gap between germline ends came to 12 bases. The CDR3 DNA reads TGTGCCAGCAGTTTACACACCGGATTATACGAGCAGTACTTC. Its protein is CASSLHTGLYEQYF.

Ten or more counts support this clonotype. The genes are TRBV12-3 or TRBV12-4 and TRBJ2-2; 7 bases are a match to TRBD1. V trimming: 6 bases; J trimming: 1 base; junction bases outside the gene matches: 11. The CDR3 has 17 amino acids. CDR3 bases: TGTGCCAGCAGCCCAGACAGGGATCTGTGGAACACCGGGGAGCTGTTTTTT. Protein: CASSPDRDLWNTGELFF.

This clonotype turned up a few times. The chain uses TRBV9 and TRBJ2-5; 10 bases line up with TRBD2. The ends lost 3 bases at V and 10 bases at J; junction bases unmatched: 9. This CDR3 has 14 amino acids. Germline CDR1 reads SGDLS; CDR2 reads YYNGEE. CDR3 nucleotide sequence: TGTGCCAGCAGCGGATCTAGCGGGAGTGGTATCCAGTACTTC. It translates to CASSGSSGSGIQYF.

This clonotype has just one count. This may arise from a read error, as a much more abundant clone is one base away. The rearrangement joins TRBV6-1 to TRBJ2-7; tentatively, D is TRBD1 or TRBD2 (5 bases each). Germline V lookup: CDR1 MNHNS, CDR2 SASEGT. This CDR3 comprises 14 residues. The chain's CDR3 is CASSVPGRRYEHYF. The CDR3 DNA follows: TGTGCCAGCAGTGTACCGGGACGCCGCTACGAGCACTACTTC.

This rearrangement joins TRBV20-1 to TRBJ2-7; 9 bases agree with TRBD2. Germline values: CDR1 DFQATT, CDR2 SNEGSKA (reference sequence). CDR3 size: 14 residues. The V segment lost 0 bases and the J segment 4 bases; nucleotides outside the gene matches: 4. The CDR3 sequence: CSARDGTSNYEQYF. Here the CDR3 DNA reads TGCAGTGCTAGAGACGGGACTAGCAATTACGAGCAGTACTTC.